One and the same sample provided the 9 T cell receptor beta chains below, sequenced in a study of response to subunit inactivated influenza vaccine. In TCRdb, the RT-PCR reads were re-called with MiXCR into one record per CDR3 protein. The repertoire holds fewer than 600,000 distinct CDR3 sequences, with more than 7% as singletons. This material consisted of PBMCs from blood, taken 23 to 25 months after vaccination. These receptors came from a man aged 50 to 75 who received an inactivated influenza vaccine.

This clonotype was seen more than once but under ten times. This chain uses TRBV10-3 with TRBJ2-2, with 7 bases lining up with TRBD1. J was trimmed by 5 bases and V by 6 bases; bases with no gene match: 6. This CDR3 is 14 amino acids long. Germline assignment: CDR1 ENHRY and CDR2 SYGVKD. CDR3 amino acids: CAIRPTGITGELFF. The DNA of the CDR3 is TGTGCCATCAGACCGACAGGGATTACCGGGGAGCTGTTTTTT.

This chain joins TRBV5-1 and TRBJ2-1; TRBD1 aligns across 11 bases. The trim removed 6 bases at V and 4 bases at J, leaving 9 bases unmatched. Germline V CDR1 and CDR2: SGHRS, YFSETQ. The CDR3 runs 16 residues. The CDR3 coding sequence is TGCGCCAGCAATAAGGGAGGGACAGGGGGGTACAATGAGCAGTTCTTC. This sequence encodes CASNKGGTGGYNEQFF.

There are many counts of this clonotype. This rearrangement joins TRBV7-9 to TRBJ2-3, with 8 bases lining up with TRBD1. The CDR3 is made up of 20 amino acids. V trimming: 5 bases; J trimming: 1 base; junction bases outside the gene matches: 20. The V gene's germline CDR1 is SEHNR and CDR2 FQNEAQ (reference sequence). The CDR3 bases are TGTGCCAGCAGCCATATTGCGGGACAGGCTTTTTCCGAGGGCACAGATACGCAGTATTTT. It specifies CASSHIAGQAFSEGTDTQYF.

This clonotype has ten or more counts. The chain couples TRBV5-1 to TRBJ2-3; D assignment may be TRBD1 or TRBD2 (5 bases each). Germline lookup yields CDR1 SGHRS and CDR2 YFSETQ. There are 15 residues in the CDR3. Trimming took off 4 bases at V and 4 bases at J, with 16 bases between the two ends. The chain's CDR3 is CASSPTREGADTQYF. In DNA, the CDR3 is TGCGCCAGCAGCCCCACGAGGGAAGGGGCAGATACGCAGTATTTT.

There are a few counts of this clonotype. V usage is TRBV5-1 and J usage is TRBJ2-2, with 9 bases fitting TRBD2. This CDR3 is 16 amino acids long. The V and J ends lost 3 bases and 6 bases, in that order; junction bases with no gene match: 9. Germline assignment: CDR1 SGHRS and CDR2 YFSETQ. CDR3 DNA sequence: TGCGCCAGCAGCTCCCGATTAGCGGGAGATTCCGGGGAGCTGTTTTTT. It is translated as CASSSRLAGDSGELFF.

This clonotype was seen ten or more times. No conserved phenylalanine or tryptophan ends this CDR3, so it is likely a read error. No DNA is shown, since the ends of the CDR3 on it are uncertain; the CDR3 is the one TCRdb lists. The V call is TRBV21-1, the J call TRBJ1-4; the tabulated D call, TRBD1, remains unverified against the DNA. TRBV21-1 is listed as a pseudogene. The CDR3 comprises 14 residues, both ends counted. This CDR3 is CASSKALRQRRTGL.

This clonotype has a handful of counts. This rearrangement joins TRBV14 to TRBJ2-1; D is possibly TRBD1 or TRBD2 (7 bases each). This CDR3 is 15 amino acids long. CDR1 and CDR2 (germline): SGHDN, FVKESK. The V and J ends lost 1 base and 7 bases respectively, with 14 bases between them. The CDR3 here is CASSQVRGGSNEQFF. CDR3 bases: TGTGCCAGCAGCCAAGTCAGGGGGGGCTCAAATGAGCAGTTCTTC.

This clonotype was picked up many times. The V call is TRBV6-1, the J call TRBJ2-1; 8 bases align to TRBD2. The CDR3 covers 14 residues. Germline values: CDR1 MNHNS, CDR2 SASEGT. Trimming took 7 bases from V and 9 from J; bases not matched to a gene: 11. This CDR3 is CASTSGTAGGEQFF. DNA for the CDR3: TGTGCCAGCACCAGCGGGACCGCGGGGGGTGAGCAGTTCTTC.

There are a few counts of this clonotype. This rearrangement joins TRBV2 to TRBJ1-2; tentatively, D is TRBD1 (6 bases). V gave up 6 bases and J gave up 7 bases, with 15 bases separating them. The CDR3 spans 13 residues. Germline loops: CDR1 SNHLY, CDR2 FYNNEI. Here the CDR3 DNA reads TGTGCCAGCAGCGTCGACAGGCTTTTTGGCTACACCTTC. Protein: CASSVDRLFGYTF.